Described below is a single TCR beta chain sequence and its context. TCRdb keeps only in-frame clones here, not all; method: immunoSEQ multiplex PCR. Of more than 70,000 clones listed, under 95% are singletons. The source of the sample is a study of technical replicates of blood from a few donors. The junction had 11 bases not matched to a gene; V was cut back by 6 bases and J by 8 bases. The germline CDR1 and CDR2 sequences are SGHAT and FQNNGV. The CDR3 sequence is 16 residues long. The chain is built from TRBV11-2 and TRBJ2-1; 12 bases agree with TRBD2. Sequencing was done on a sample of T cells isolated from PBMCs. The TCR was taken from a human donor in good health. The CDR3 coding sequence is TGTGCCAGCAGACAGGCCCTGACTAGCGGGAGAGATGAGCAGTTCTTC. Translating gives CASRQALTSGRDEQFF. The variable domain in full, with the rest retrieved from reference TRBV11-2 and TRBJ2-1, is EAGVAQSPRYKIIEKRQSVAFWCNPISGHATLYWYQQILGQGPKLLIQFQNNGVVDDSQLPKDRFSAERLKGVDSTLKIQPAKLEDSAVYLCASRQALTSGRDEQFFGPGTRLTVL.